This is a list of T cell receptor beta chains from one sample in a study of T cells in Graves' hyperthyroidism and ophthalmopathy. In TCRdb, the multiplex PCR reads were re-called with MiXCR into one record per CDR3 protein. The repertoire includes roughly 660,000 distinct CDR3 sequences, 15% to 20% of them detected once, and around 15% sits in the top ten. The sequenced material came from blood. These receptors came from a man aged 50 or older with Graves' hyperthyroidism. Each CDR3 is given with its conserved first and last residue. Fields, in order: V gene, D gene, J gene, clone size, CDR3 DNA, CDR3 protein. A D gene is named only where the DNA matches it firmly. The listing skips clone size in some rows; elsewhere it reads once, few, many or a size class.

v_gene: TRBV14
d_gene: TRBD2
j_gene: TRBJ2-1
abundance: -
CDR3nt: TGTGCCACGGACCCGGGAGGGCCGAATAATGAGCAGTTCTTC
CDR3aa: CATDPGGPNNEQFF

v_gene: TRBV28
d_gene: TRBD1
j_gene: TRBJ2-7
abundance: -
CDR3nt: TGTGCCAGCAGTACTCCGGGACAGGGGGTTTCGAAGCAGTACTTC
CDR3aa: CASSTPGQGVSKQYF

v_gene: TRBV6-2/TRBV6-3
d_gene: TRBD1
j_gene: TRBJ1-5
abundance: -
CDR3nt: TGTGCCAGCAGTTACCCAGGGGGTAGCAATCAGCCCCAGCATTTT
CDR3aa: CASSYPGGSNQPQHF

v_gene: TRBV28
d_gene: -
j_gene: TRBJ1-5
abundance: many
CDR3nt: TGTGCCAGCAGTCCTCATATGAGGGGTGCGCAGCCCCAGCATTTT
CDR3aa: CASSPHMRGAQPQHF

v_gene: TRBV5-1
d_gene: TRBD2
j_gene: TRBJ2-1
abundance: -
CDR3nt: TGCGCCAGCACCCCCTCCGAGACTAGCGGGAGGGTGGGCTCCTACAATGAGCAGTTCTTC
CDR3aa: CASTPSETSGRVGSYNEQFF

v_gene: TRBV28
d_gene: -
j_gene: TRBJ1-5
abundance: few
CDR3nt: TGTGCCAGCAACACGGGTGGGAATCAGCCCCAGCATTTT
CDR3aa: CASNTGGNQPQHF

v_gene: TRBV11-2
d_gene: -
j_gene: TRBJ2-2
abundance: many
CDR3nt: TGTGCCAGCAGCTTATCGCCGGCCAGGGAGCTGTTTTTT
CDR3aa: CASSLSPARELFF

v_gene: TRBV7-8
d_gene: -
j_gene: TRBJ2-7
abundance: many
CDR3nt: TGTGCCAGCAGCCCTGAGTGGGGGGCCTACGAGCAGTACTTC
CDR3aa: CASSPEWGAYEQYF

v_gene: TRBV5-1
d_gene: -
j_gene: TRBJ2-7
abundance: -
CDR3nt: TGCGCCAGCAGCCCTCGCACGGGATCCCACGAGCAGTACTTC
CDR3aa: CASSPRTGSHEQYF

v_gene: TRBV9
d_gene: -
j_gene: TRBJ2-7
abundance: few
CDR3nt: TGTGCCAGCAGCGTGGACTTCTTGAGCGACGAGCAGTACTTC
CDR3aa: CASSVDFLSDEQYF

v_gene: TRBV24-1
d_gene: -
j_gene: TRBJ1-5
abundance: few
CDR3nt: TGTGCCACTAGATTTGGTCAGCCCCAGCATTTT
CDR3aa: CATRFGQPQHF

v_gene: TRBV20-1
d_gene: -
j_gene: TRBJ1-2
abundance: few
CDR3nt: TGCAGTGCCAAGGGGACCTCAATTAACTATGGCTACACCTTC
CDR3aa: CSAKGTSINYGYTF

v_gene: TRBV12-3/TRBV12-4
d_gene: TRBD2
j_gene: TRBJ2-3
abundance: many
CDR3nt: TGTGCCAGCAGTTTTGGCGGGGGAGGAGATACGCAGTATTTT
CDR3aa: CASSFGGGGDTQYF

v_gene: TRBV11-2
d_gene: -
j_gene: TRBJ1-1
abundance: many
CDR3nt: TGTGCCAGCAGCTTAGCCACTTACACTGAAGCTTTCTTT
CDR3aa: CASSLATYTEAFF

v_gene: TRBV7-2
d_gene: TRBD2
j_gene: TRBJ2-3
abundance: many
CDR3nt: TGTGCCAGCAGCTTTACTAGCGGGAGTGGAACAGATACGCAGTATTTT
CDR3aa: CASSFTSGSGTDTQYF

v_gene: TRBV20-1
d_gene: -
j_gene: TRBJ1-4
abundance: -
CDR3nt: TGCAGTGCTCAAGCGCCCAGTTCTAATGAAAAACTGTTTTTT
CDR3aa: CSAQAPSSNEKLFF

v_gene: TRBV20-1
d_gene: -
j_gene: TRBJ2-1
abundance: -
CDR3nt: TGCAGTGCGGAGGGACTCATAAGGTACAATGAGCAGTTCTTC
CDR3aa: CSAEGLIRYNEQFF

v_gene: TRBV19
d_gene: -
j_gene: TRBJ2-1
abundance: few
CDR3nt: TGTGCCAGTAGCATGGTGGGCGATTTGCTGTTCTTC
CDR3aa: CASSMVGDLLFF

v_gene: TRBV6-1
d_gene: TRBD1
j_gene: TRBJ1-5
abundance: few
CDR3nt: TGTGCCAGCAGTTCCAGGGGGCCCGGTCAGCCCCAGCATTTT
CDR3aa: CASSSRGPGQPQHF

v_gene: TRBV9
d_gene: TRBD1
j_gene: TRBJ1-5
abundance: -
CDR3nt: TGTGCCAGCAGCGCCGGGGACAGTGGACTCGAGCCCCAGCATTTT
CDR3aa: CASSAGDSGLEPQHF

v_gene: TRBV28
d_gene: -
j_gene: TRBJ2-1
abundance: many
CDR3nt: TGTGCCAGCAGTGGCAGGGGCGCCGTTGCCTACAATGAGCAGTTCTTC
CDR3aa: CASSGRGAVAYNEQFF

v_gene: TRBV5-8
d_gene: -
j_gene: TRBJ2-1
abundance: many
CDR3nt: TGTGCCAGCAGCTTGGAGGGCAGGTCCAATGAGCAGTTCTTC
CDR3aa: CASSLEGRSNEQFF

v_gene: TRBV28
d_gene: TRBD2
j_gene: TRBJ2-5
abundance: many
CDR3nt: TGTGCCAGCAGTTTCCCGGCTAGCGGGAGTCGAGAGACCCAGTACTTC
CDR3aa: CASSFPASGSRETQYF

v_gene: TRBV7-9
d_gene: TRBD2
j_gene: TRBJ2-7
abundance: few
CDR3nt: TGTGCCAGCAGCTCCCAAAGACTAGCGGGAGAGAGAGAGCAGTACTTC
CDR3aa: CASSSQRLAGEREQYF

v_gene: TRBV27
d_gene: -
j_gene: TRBJ1-5
abundance: many
CDR3nt: TGTGCCAGCAGTTTATATTGGGGGCTCGGCAATCAGCCCCAGCATTTT
CDR3aa: CASSLYWGLGNQPQHF

v_gene: TRBV7-9
d_gene: TRBD1
j_gene: TRBJ2-5
abundance: -
CDR3nt: TGTGCCAGCAGCCGGGACAGGGGAAACCAGTACTTC
CDR3aa: CASSRDRGNQYF

v_gene: TRBV2
d_gene: TRBD2
j_gene: TRBJ2-2
abundance: many
CDR3nt: TGTGCCAGCAGTCCGGGACTAGGGGTCGGGGAGCTGTTTTTT
CDR3aa: CASSPGLGVGELFF

v_gene: TRBV11-2
d_gene: -
j_gene: TRBJ2-6
abundance: many
CDR3nt: TGTGCCAGCAGCTCCCTACGAGGCGGGACTGGGGCCAACGTCCTGACTTTC
CDR3aa: CASSSLRGGTGANVLTF

v_gene: TRBV19
d_gene: -
j_gene: TRBJ1-4
abundance: -
CDR3nt: TGTGCCAGTAGTATTCGAGGAGTTAATGAAAAACTGTTTTTT
CDR3aa: CASSIRGVNEKLFF

v_gene: TRBV28
d_gene: TRBD2
j_gene: TRBJ2-7
abundance: few
CDR3nt: TGTGCCAGCTCCAGGACTAGCGGGAGTCTAACCTACGAGCAGTACTTC
CDR3aa: CASSRTSGSLTYEQYF

v_gene: TRBV10-3
d_gene: TRBD1
j_gene: TRBJ1-5
abundance: many
CDR3nt: TGTGCCATCAGTGGGACAGGCCGCAATCAGCCCCAGCATTTT
CDR3aa: CAISGTGRNQPQHF

v_gene: TRBV20-1
d_gene: -
j_gene: TRBJ1-1
abundance: many
CDR3nt: TGCAGTGCTACCGATGCGGGCCGTCAGAACACTGAAGCTTTCTTT
CDR3aa: CSATDAGRQNTEAFF

v_gene: TRBV28
d_gene: TRBD2
j_gene: TRBJ2-7
abundance: many
CDR3nt: TGTGCCAGCAGTTTATATCAACCTAGCGGGATCGTCTACGAGCAGTACTTC
CDR3aa: CASSLYQPSGIVYEQYF

v_gene: TRBV5-1
d_gene: -
j_gene: TRBJ2-4
abundance: -
CDR3nt: TGCGCCAGCAGCTTGGACTGGGGGATAAGCATTCAGTACTTC
CDR3aa: CASSLDWGISIQYF

v_gene: TRBV20-1
d_gene: -
j_gene: TRBJ2-6
abundance: -
CDR3nt: TGCAGTGCTAGAAAGGGAACCGGGGCCAACGTCCTGACTTTC
CDR3aa: CSARKGTGANVLTF

v_gene: TRBV2
d_gene: TRBD2
j_gene: TRBJ2-5
abundance: -
CDR3nt: TGTGCCAGCGGGGGAAGACTAGCGGGAGGGCAAGAGACCCAGTACTTC
CDR3aa: CASGGRLAGGQETQYF

v_gene: TRBV7-2
d_gene: -
j_gene: TRBJ1-1
abundance: many
CDR3nt: TGTGCCAGCAGTCCTCGTCAACAGAGCACTGAAGCTTTCTTT
CDR3aa: CASSPRQQSTEAFF

v_gene: TRBV25-1
d_gene: TRBD1
j_gene: TRBJ1-5
abundance: -
CDR3nt: TGTGCCAGCAGAGGACAGGGCGATCAGCCCCAGCATTTT
CDR3aa: CASRGQGDQPQHF

v_gene: TRBV11-2
d_gene: -
j_gene: TRBJ2-7
abundance: many
CDR3nt: TGTGCCAGCAGCTTAGATTTTGAAAGCTACGAGCAGTACTTC
CDR3aa: CASSLDFESYEQYF

v_gene: TRBV5-1
d_gene: -
j_gene: TRBJ2-7
abundance: -
CDR3nt: TGCGCCAGCAGCTCCACCGGGACACAATACGAGCAGTACTTC
CDR3aa: CASSSTGTQYEQYF